This entry is about one T cell receptor (beta chain). This record comes from a study of T cell changes during pregnancy in multiple sclerosis. The CDR3 runs to 16 residues. V lost 1 base, J lost 3 bases, and 6 bases stayed unmatched. The repertoire was sequenced with immunoSEQ multiplex PCR; TCRdb's copy has only in-frame clones and lacks some. This sample carries fewer than 95,000 clones, around 93% of them seen once, and the ten largest clones take less than 2.5%. V is TRBV23-1 and J is TRBJ2-4; TRBD1 agrees at 7 bases. TRBV23-1 is an open reading frame whose function is uncertain. The sample in question was peripheral blood, obtained in the third trimester of pregnancy. The receptor was isolated from a female donor with multiple sclerosis, enrolled in a pregnancy study. CDR3 in amino acids: CASSQYPGQCKNIQYF. CDR3 bases: TGCGCCAGCAGTCAATACCCGGGACAGTGCAAAAACATTCAGTACTTC.